Presented here are 7 T cell receptor beta chains from one specimen sequenced in a study of OX40 agonist ivuxolimab in advanced cancers. The receptor library was made with the immunoSEQ multiplex PCR assay. This is the immuneACCESS table as TCRdb keeps it, with only in-frame sequences that have V and J called. A part of the clones is gone; compared with another copy, unresolved V genes explain less than half, and the rest is unexplained. The sample has some 38,000 clones on record, 75% to 90% of them singletons. Under 0.7% of the sample belongs to the ten largest clones. The sample consisted of CD4+ or CD8+ T cells sorted from blood, taken in a trial of the OX40 agonist ivuxolimab. The receptors originated from an adult with an advanced solid tumor such as melanoma, head and neck, liver or kidney cancer.

This chain uses TRBV4-2 with TRBJ1-5, with 8 bases matching TRBD1. The CDR3 runs to 15 residues. Germline CDR1 is LGHNA and CDR2 is YNFKEQ. J gave up 5 bases and V 0 bases, and 3 bases lay outside the gene matches. The CDR3: CASSQEGQDYQPQHF. The CDR3, as DNA: TGTGCCAGCAGCCAAGAGGGACAGGACTATCAGCCCCAGCATTTT.

The J gene is TRBJ2-7, the V gene TRBV7-2, with D uncertain. V was cut by 4 bases and J by 2 bases, with 9 bases left in between. CDR1 SGHTA and CDR2 FQGNSA come from the germline V gene. This CDR3 is built from 13 residues. In DNA form, the CDR3 reads TGTGCCAGCAGCTCTCCGATGACCTACGAGCAGTACTTC. It translates to CASSSPMTYEQYF.

The chain links TRBV6-1 to TRBJ1-1; no firm D call. The ends were cut back, 1 base at V and 13 bases at J, with 10 bases in the middle. Germline assignment: CDR1 MNHNS and CDR2 SASEGT. The CDR3 runs 11 residues. In DNA form, the CDR3 reads TGTGCCAGCAGTGAAGGGCTTCAAGGTTTCTTT. Protein: CASSEGLQGFF.

The rearrangement joins TRBV18 to TRBJ1-5; 9 bases map to TRBD1. The CDR3 length is 14 residues. J was trimmed by 7 bases and V by 4 bases; bases with no gene match: 5. Per the germline V gene, CDR1 is KGHSH and CDR2 is LQKENI. The CDR3 bases are TGTGCCAGCTCACGGGACAGGGAAGGGCAGCCCCAGCATTTT. Translating gives CASSRDREGQPQHF.

This chain joins TRBV5-6 and TRBJ1-2, with 9 bases identical to TRBD1. CDR1 SGHDT and CDR2 YYEEEE come from the germline V gene. CDR3 length: 14 residues. The J segment lost 4 bases and the V segment lost 6 bases, leaving 7 bases of the junction unmatched. In nucleotides, the CDR3 is TGTGCCAGCACCCGGGACAGGGATTTCTATGGCTACACCTTC. Residues: CASTRDRDFYGYTF.

V is TRBV19 and J is TRBJ2-7; unclear D gene. The CDR3 has 11 amino acids. V was shortened by 7 bases and J by 5 bases, with 9 bases between the two germline ends. Germline CDR1 LNHDA, CDR2 SQIVND (reference sequence). DNA of the CDR3: TGTGCCAGTACTTTTTCTGACGAGCAGTACTTC. Protein sequence: CASTFSDEQYF.

DNA of the CDR3: TGTGCCAGCAGCAACGACAGGGGGCTAGGTGAGCAGTACTTC. Translated, it gives CASSNDRGLGEQYF. The chain couples TRBV11-2 to TRBJ2-7; 10 bases line up with TRBD1. CDR3 length equals 14 residues. J lost 7 bases, V lost 5 bases, and 8 bases had no gene match. Germline V gene data show CDR1 as SGHAT and CDR2 as FQNNGV.